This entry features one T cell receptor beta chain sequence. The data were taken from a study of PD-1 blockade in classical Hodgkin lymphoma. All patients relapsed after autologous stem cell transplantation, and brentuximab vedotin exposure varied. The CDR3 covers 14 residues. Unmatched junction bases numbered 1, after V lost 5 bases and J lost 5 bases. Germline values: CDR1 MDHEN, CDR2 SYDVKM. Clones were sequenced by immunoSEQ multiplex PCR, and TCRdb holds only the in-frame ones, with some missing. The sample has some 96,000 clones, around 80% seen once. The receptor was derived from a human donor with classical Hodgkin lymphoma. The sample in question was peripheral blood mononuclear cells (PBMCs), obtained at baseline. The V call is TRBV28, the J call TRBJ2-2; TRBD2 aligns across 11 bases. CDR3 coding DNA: TGTGCCAGCAGTACTAGCGGGAGAACCGGGGAGCTGTTTTTT. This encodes CASSTSGRTGELFF. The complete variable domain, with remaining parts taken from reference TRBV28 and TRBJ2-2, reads DVKVTQSSRYLVKRTGEKVFLECVQDMDHENMFWYRQDPGLGLRLIYFSYDVKMKEKGDIPEGYSVSREKKERFSLILESASTNQTSMYLCASSTSGRTGELFFGEGSRLTVL.